The T cell receptor beta chain described here comes from a study of T cell responses to AZD1222 COVID-19 vaccine. Regarding the study as a whole: CD4 TCRs associated with vaccination spanned spike, dominating at 160-218 and 743-854.

The length of the CDR3 is 11 residues. The V end was cut by 6 bases, the J end by 9 bases, with 11 bases between. Germline-derived CDR1 and CDR2 are MNHEY and SVGEGT. With regard to this clone: Its antigen remains unknown.

Measured with immunoSEQ multiplex PCR; TCRdb has only the in-frame clones, and not every one. Of about 100,000 clones detected, about 83% appear once; the ten largest clones hold about 3.5%. The rearrangement uses TRBV6-2 or TRBV6-3 and TRBJ1-1; a possible D gene is TRBD1 (5 bases). This clonotype was obtained from an adult in good health. This specimen consisted of peripheral blood, obtained on day 0 of AZD1222 vaccination. The CDR3 nucleotides read TGTGCCAGCAGCGAGACAGAAAAAGCTTTCTTT. Its translation: CASSETEKAFF.